Listed below are T cell receptor beta chains from one sample, sequenced in a study of T cells after yellow fever vaccination. TCRdb recomputed calls from the 5' RACE reads with MiXCR, one row per CDR3 protein. The data show hundreds of thousands of distinct CDR3 sequences, with approximately 13% seen just once and 15% held by the top ten. The specimen was PBMCs, collected on the day of the yellow fever booster vaccination. These receptors were collected from a man aged 25-45 years who received the YFV17D yellow fever vaccine. Both conserved end residues are part of each CDR3.

>TRBV29-1|TRBJ2-7
CSVVDYYEQYF
>TRBV20-1|TRBJ2-1
CSARSGGLAGGRVEQFF
>TRBV6-2/TRBV6-3|TRBJ2-7
CASTRTGGSYEQYF
>TRBV12-3/TRBV12-4|TRBJ1-2
CASSSPDRGDYGYTF
>TRBV7-6|TRBJ2-3
CASSLGRAADTQYF
>TRBV7-2|TRBJ2-5
CASSSGLAGGGETQYF
>TRBV29-1|TRBJ2-1
CSASGIILMSYNEQFF
>TRBV6-5|TRBJ2-2
CASSYSGGETGELFF
>TRBV28|TRBJ2-3
CAAPGLGSSTDTQYF
>TRBV5-4|TRBJ2-5
CASSGRDRQETQYF
>TRBV11-1|TRBJ2-1
CASSPLGRLARQSSYNEQFF
>TRBV27|TRBJ2-1
CASSPASGLVGSTEQFF
>TRBV10-2|TRBJ1-1
CASSESKGVGDTEAFF
>TRBV7-2|TRBJ2-7
CASSPGTGPQQYF
>TRBV20-1|TRBJ2-1
CSARSGPEGNEQFF
>TRBV20-1|TRBJ2-7
CSADLDEYEQYF
>TRBV28|TRBJ2-2
CASRRLGRAGELFF
>TRBV30|TRBJ1-2
CAWISKGSGYGYTF
>TRBV20-1|TRBJ1-1
CSAGGTGAVPEAFF
>TRBV20-1|TRBJ2-7
CSAVLASEQYF
>TRBV6-1|TRBJ1-2
CASSRRDGNYGYTF
>TRBV20-1|TRBJ1-6
CSATGQGSNSPLHF
>TRBV11-2|TRBJ2-2
CASSRDPVGAGELFF
>TRBV28|TRBJ2-3
CASGKAGTRDTQYF
>TRBV5-1|TRBJ2-7
CASSSGTSPNEQYF
>TRBV9|TRBJ2-5
CASSAPLHGTSGSEAETQYF
>TRBV5-6|TRBJ1-2
CASSLNEGLTGYTF
>TRBV7-2|TRBJ2-3
CASSLQGLEGGTDTQYF
>TRBV12-3/TRBV12-4|TRBJ1-6
CASSPAGQGGSPLHF
>TRBV5-5|TRBJ2-3
CASSARLLAGGPADTQYF
>TRBV5-1|TRBJ1-2
CASSMTGDLRGYTF
>TRBV30|TRBJ2-3
CAWSPGTSADTDTQYF
>TRBV5-1|TRBJ2-1
CASSLPSSSSYNEQFF
>TRBV10-3|TRBJ1-4
CAISGTGSDEKLFF
>TRBV7-9|TRBJ2-5
CASSLALTRQETQYF
>TRBV7-8|TRBJ2-1
CASSSPGGAGSPLYNEQFF
>TRBV4-3|TRBJ1-1
CASSQDAGGTEAFF
>TRBV7-2|TRBJ2-5
CASSRRGAGVVETQYF
>TRBV28|TRBJ2-7
CASSTSTSGRYEQYF
>TRBV5-4|TRBJ2-1
CASSLGGGQRNNEQFF